The table lists the clone carrying this TCR beta chain with many counts. Germline V gene data show CDR1 as SGHTA and CDR2 as FQGNSA. Trimming took 5 bases from V and 7 from J, leaving 24 bases between them. This CDR3 contains 16 residues. The data were taken from a study of T-cell reconstitution after alpha-beta-depleted transplantation in children. Researchers prepared the TCRbeta library using unique molecular identifiers, the study reports. TCRdb itself ran the PCR reads through MiXCR, one entry per CDR3 protein. The sample contains hundreds of thousands of distinct CDR3 sequences, roughly 11% of which appear only once.

The specimen comprised PBMCs, sampled before TCRalphabeta/CD19-depleted stem cell transplant. The chain carries TRBV7-2 and TRBJ2-7; no clear D. The receptor's source is a child less than two years old with acute myeloid leukemia, due to receive a stem cell transplant. CDR3 residues: CASSPGMGWDVGEQYF. The DNA for the CDR3 is TGTGCCAGCAGCCCCGGCATGGGGTGGGATGTAGGGGAGCAGTACTTC.